Below, one TCR beta chain is given with its context. Germline V gene sequence: CDR1 MGHDK, CDR2 SYGVNS. V trimming: 2 bases; J trimming: 7 bases; junction bases outside the gene matches: 1. This CDR3 region has 13 residues. One entry per CDR3 protein results from TCRdb running MiXCR on the RT-PCR reads. Among some 200,000 distinct CDR3 sequences listed, 9.5% to 15% were seen once. These data originate in a study of response to subunit inactivated influenza vaccine. These data are also associated with another study on T cells expressing NK-cell markers. Per that paper: In generating TCR beta cDNA, 5'RACE template switching with UMIs was used. The eight sequenced donors comprised seven who were HCMV-seropositive and one who was seronegative.

The chain uses TRBV25-1 and TRBJ2-2, with 7 positions matching TRBD2. This sample comprised CD8+ T cells sorted from PBMCs, obtained roughly 12 days after vaccination. The TCR was taken from a middle-aged man who received an inactivated influenza vaccine. The CDR3 DNA sequence: TGTGCCAGCAGTGAAGGGGGGGGCGGGGAGCTGTTTTTT. Translated, it gives CASSEGGGGELFF.